The 25 T cell receptor beta chains listed next were all sequenced from one sample in a study of shared clonotypes between healthy human individuals. Sequencing was performed with immunoSEQ multiplex PCR; in TCRdb, only in-frame clones are kept and a portion is missing. The profile shows 450,000 to 700,000 clones, 95% to 96% of them singletons. Positively selected for CCR7, the CD45RO-negative cells used as naive CD8 cells excluded terminally differentiated effector memory CD45RA+ cells. Sequencing used naive CD8+ T cells sorted from blood. Receptor source: a woman aged 25 to 39 in good health.

The chain combines TRBV4-1 with TRBJ1-6; D gene uncertain. Germline V gene sequence: CDR1 MGHRA, CDR2 YSYEKL. The CDR3 loop spans 15 amino acids. Trimming removed 3 bases at V and 0 bases at J, with 6 bases between. CDR3 region: CASSHGGSYNSPLHF. CDR3 coding DNA: TGCGCCAGCAGCCACGGTGGCTCCTATAATTCACCCCTCCACTTT.

The chain's CDR3 is CASSPDSGRASHEQYF. The CDR3 nucleotides are TGTGCCAGCAGCCCGGATAGCGGGAGGGCCAGTCACGAGCAGTACTTC. The rearrangement links TRBV7-7 to TRBJ2-7, with 11 positions matching TRBD2. The CDR3 totals 16 residues. The germline gives CDR1 SSHAT, CDR2 FNYEAQ (reference sequence). V lost 5 bases, J lost 5 bases, and 11 bases stayed unmatched. The full variable domain, completed using reference TRBV7-7 and TRBJ2-7, is GAGVSQSPRYKVTKRGQDVTLRCDPISSHATLYWYQQALGQGPEFLTYFNYEAQPDKSGLPSDRFSAERPEGSISTLTIQRTEQRDSAMYRCASSPDSGRASHEQYFGPGTRLTVT.

The V and J genes are TRBV5-6 and TRBJ1-1; D possibly corresponds to TRBD1 (6 bases). Germline-derived CDR1 and CDR2 are SGHDT and YYEEEE. V was shortened by 2 bases and J by 3 bases, with 11 bases between the two germline ends. The CDR3 has 14 amino acids. The CDR3 loop reads CASSFGGPDTEAFF. Here the CDR3 DNA reads TGTGCCAGCAGCTTTGGGGGGCCCGACACTGAAGCTTTCTTT.

The V call is TRBV2, the J call TRBJ2-3; 12 positions match TRBD2. The germline V gene has CDR1 SNHLY and CDR2 FYNNEI. The CDR3 is 15 amino acids. Germline trimming cut 5 bases from V and 2 bases from J; bases unmatched to any gene: 2. CDR3 bases: TGTGCCAGCAGTCTAGCGGGAGGGATCACAGATACGCAGTATTTT. Translated, it gives CASSLAGGITDTQYF.

The CDR3: CASSLFTRTSGRSEDPGELFF. For the CDR3, the DNA is TGTGCCAGCAGCCTTTTCACTCGGACTAGCGGGAGGTCGGAGGACCCCGGGGAGCTGTTTTTT. The chain carries TRBV28 and TRBJ2-2; 14 positions agree with TRBD2. V was pared by 6 bases and J by 6 bases, with 21 bases of the junction left unmatched. This CDR3 has 21 amino acids. The germline V gene has CDR1 MDHEN and CDR2 SYDVKM.

This chain links TRBV11-2 with TRBJ2-4, with D unclear. The CDR3 is 12 residues long. Germline loops: CDR1 SGHAT, CDR2 FQNNGV. The V and J ends lost 1 base and 3 bases respectively, with 1 base between them. The CDR3: CASSLGKNIQYF. CDR3 in DNA: TGTGCCAGCAGCTTAGGCAAAAACATTCAGTACTTC.

V gene TRBV7-9 combines with J gene TRBJ1-3; D perhaps matches TRBD1 (5 bases). This CDR3 has 16 residues. Germline-derived CDR1 and CDR2 are SEHNR and FQNEAQ (reference sequence). The V end lost 5 bases, the J end lost 0 bases, and 14 bases lay between the germline ends. CDR3 in DNA: TGTGCCAGCAGCAAAGACAGACCCTACTCTGGAAACACCATATATTTT. Protein: CASSKDRPYSGNTIYF.

The chain couples TRBV19 to TRBJ2-1; D is possibly TRBD2 (6 bases). Looked up from germline, CDR1 is LNHDA and CDR2 is SQIVND (reference sequence). This CDR3 contains 13 residues. Trimming took off 6 bases at V and 7 bases at J, with 13 bases between the two ends. CDR3 residues: CASRETGGNEQFF. The CDR3 DNA reads TGTGCCAGTAGAGAGACTGGGGGGAATGAGCAGTTCTTC. The whole variable domain, filled in from reference TRBV19 and TRBJ2-1, reads DGGITQSPKYLFRKEGQNVTLSCEQNLNHDAMYWYRQDPGQGLRLIYYSQIVNDFQKGDIAEGYSVSREKKESFPLTVTSAQKNPTAFYLCASRETGGNEQFFGPGTRLTVL.

This chain connects TRBV28 to TRBJ1-5; D gene uncertain. V was trimmed by 7 bases and J by 0 bases, leaving 10 bases between them. Germline lookup yields CDR1 MDHEN and CDR2 SYDVKM. The CDR3 sequence is 14 residues long. The CDR3 DNA reads as TGTGCCAGCATGGGAAGGAATAGCAATCAGCCCCAGCATTTT. It codes for CASMGRNSNQPQHF.

The J gene is TRBJ1-2, the V gene TRBV27; D possibly corresponds to TRBD1 (5 bases). CDR1 is MNHEY, CDR2 SMNVEV, per germline (reference sequence). Trimming removed 5 bases from V and 2 bases from J, with 15 bases in between. This CDR3 is 15 amino acids long. The CDR3 loop reads CASSRRGRENYGYTF. The CDR3 region has the DNA TGTGCCAGCAGTAGGCGGGGGAGGGAGAACTATGGCTACACCTTC.

V is TRBV28 and J is TRBJ1-3; D unresolved. V lost 0 bases, J lost 1 base, and 4 bases lay in between. The V gene's germline CDR1 is MDHEN and CDR2 SYDVKM. CDR3 length: 14 amino acids. Here the CDR3 reads CASSLWDSGNTIYF. The CDR3 nucleotides are TGTGCCAGCAGTTTATGGGATTCTGGAAACACCATATATTTT.

The genes are TRBV10-3 and TRBJ2-2, with D possibly TRBD1 on 5 matching bases. V was clipped by 3 bases and J by 6 bases, with 11 bases between them. Germline CDR1 is ENHRY and CDR2 is SYGVKD. The CDR3 extends over 14 amino acids. The CDR3 spells CAISDGQGAGELFF. DNA of the CDR3: TGTGCCATCAGTGACGGGCAAGGGGCCGGGGAGCTGTTTTTT.

The chain is built from TRBV4-2 and TRBJ2-5; D remains ambiguous. From germline, CDR1 is LGHNA and CDR2 YNFKEQ. Deletions cut 1 base from V and 0 bases from J, with 6 bases between. The CDR3 runs to 14 residues. As DNA, the CDR3 is TGTGCCAGCAGCCAAGTTGACAACCAAGAGACCCAGTACTTC. This gives the protein CASSQVDNQETQYF.

V and J are TRBV30 and TRBJ2-1, with 7 bases aligning to TRBD1. Germline CDR1 reads GTSNPN; CDR2 reads SVGIG (reference sequence). The ends lost 4 bases at V and 6 bases at J; junction bases unmatched: 9. This CDR3 comprises 14 residues. The CDR3, as DNA: TGTGCCTGGAATAGAGGGGCAGGGGGCAATGAGCAGTTCTTC. This gives the protein CAWNRGAGGNEQFF.

V usage is TRBV4-1 and J usage is TRBJ2-1; weak D call: TRBD2 (6 bases). Looked up from germline, CDR1 is MGHRA and CDR2 is YSYEKL. Trimming shortened V by 1 base and J by 7 bases, and 8 bases separated the two germline ends. The CDR3 is made up of 13 amino acids. Written as DNA, the CDR3 is TGCGCCAGCAGCCAAGGACTAGGAAATGAGCAGTTCTTC. This codes for CASSQGLGNEQFF.

The chain employs TRBV9 and TRBJ2-1; 12 positions agree with TRBD2. Losses at the gene ends were 3 bases for V and 10 bases for J; bases not matched to a gene: 8. CDR1 and CDR2 from the germline V gene are SGDLS and YYNGEE. CDR3 length equals 15 residues. The CDR3 loop reads CASSGGLAGRGEQFF. In DNA form, the CDR3 reads TGTGCCAGCAGCGGTGGACTAGCGGGACGGGGGGAGCAGTTCTTC.

In regard to this clone: This sample includes further DNA sequences coding for the same CDR3. V and J are TRBV7-8 and TRBJ2-3; D remains unclear. The CDR3 contains 13 residues. In germline, CDR1 is SGHVS, CDR2 FQNEAQ. V lost 3 bases, J lost 0 bases, and 4 bases lay in between. The CDR3 bases are TGTGCCAGCAGCTTGGACAGCACAGATACGCAGTATTTT. It translates to CASSLDSTDTQYF.

The V call is TRBV11-1, the J call TRBJ2-1, with 7 bases fitting TRBD2. CDR3 size: 17 residues. V lost 5 bases and J lost 4; bases outside the gene matches: 14. Looked up from germline, CDR1 is SGHAT and CDR2 is FQDESV (reference sequence). In DNA form, the CDR3 reads TGTGCCAGCAGCAGTATCTGGTTTAGCGGGCCTTACAATGAGCAGTTCTTC. Protein: CASSSIWFSGPYNEQFF.

The chain couples TRBV16 to TRBJ2-5; D remains ambiguous. Germline-derived CDR1 and CDR2 are KGHSY and FQNENV. Trimming cost V 1 base and J 5 bases, with 2 bases left between them. The CDR3 sequence is 11 residues long. CDR3 loop: CASSQFETQYF. The CDR3 DNA reads TGTGCCAGCAGCCAATTCGAGACCCAGTACTTC.

This clone was recorded a few times. The chain joins TRBV11-2 to TRBJ2-7; D uncertain. Germline values: CDR1 SGHAT, CDR2 FQNNGV. This CDR3 spans 13 amino acids. With 3 bases removed from V and 3 bases from J, the gap between germline ends came to 9 bases. This CDR3 is CASSFDNSYEQYF. Here the CDR3 DNA reads TGTGCCAGCAGCTTCGATAACAGCTACGAGCAGTACTTC.

The chain recombines TRBV28 with TRBJ2-5; TRBD1 aligns across 10 bases. TRBJ2-7 matches the DNA end more closely, so the J call is doubtful. There are 15 residues in the CDR3. The germline gives CDR1 MDHEN, CDR2 SYDVKM. The CDR3 coding sequence is TGTGCCAGCAGTTCCCCGGGACAGGGGAACTACGAGCAGTACTTC. Its translation: CASSSPGQGNYEQYF.

In its sample, this clone was seen once. This chain joins TRBV7-9 and TRBJ2-3; either TRBD1 or TRBD2 may fit D (6 bases each). Trimming left V 7 bases short and J 6 bases short, with 23 bases between. CDR3 length equals 16 residues. Germline CDR1 and CDR2: SEHNR and FQNEAQ (reference sequence). Written as DNA, the CDR3 is TGTGCCAGCACCCCGGGGGCAAACCCGTCCGCGGATACGCAGTATTTT. Translating gives CASTPGANPSADTQYF.

This sequence joins TRBV7-9 and TRBJ2-5; D tentatively fits TRBD1 or TRBD2 (6 bases each). V was trimmed by 5 bases and J by 5 bases, leaving 18 bases between them. CDR1 and CDR2 from the germline V gene are SEHNR and FQNEAQ (reference sequence). The CDR3 consists of 15 residues. The DNA for the CDR3 is TGTGCCAGCAGCCCCGAGGTGGGGGGCCACGAGACCCAGTACTTC. Translating it yields CASSPEVGGHETQYF.

The chain employs TRBV19 and TRBJ2-3, with D perhaps matching TRBD2 (6 bases). CDR1 LNHDA and CDR2 SQIVND come from the germline V gene (reference sequence). The CDR3 totals 17 residues. V was shortened by 3 bases and J by 2 bases, with 18 bases between the two germline ends. The CDR3 nucleotides read TGTGCCAGTAGTATTGATAGCGGATTCCCTAACACAGATACGCAGTATTTT. It is translated as CASSIDSGFPNTDTQYF.

The chain carries TRBV27 and TRBJ2-1; perhaps TRBD2 as D (6 bases). Germline lookup yields CDR1 MNHEY and CDR2 SMNVEV (reference sequence). The CDR3 is 16 residues long. Trimming took 5 bases from V and 0 from J, leaving 14 bases between them. CDR3 in amino acids: CASSVLARASYNEQFF. Written as DNA, the CDR3 is TGTGCCAGCAGTGTACTAGCAAGGGCCTCCTACAATGAGCAGTTCTTC.